Below are 31 T cell receptor beta chains sequenced from a single sample in a study of cytomegalovirus exposure and HLA in healthy donors. Assay: immunoSEQ multiplex PCR; the TCRdb copy retains only in-frame clones and omits some. The sample contains around 150,000 clones, less than 90% of which appear only once. Sequencing input: PBMCs. The receptors here all came from a woman aged 18 to 35 in good health and CMV-seronegative.

The genes are TRBV6-5 and TRBJ2-7; TRBD2 might be the D (7 bases). Trimming took 2 bases from V and 4 from J, leaving 9 bases between them. Germline CDR1 reads MNHEY; CDR2 reads SVGAGI. This CDR3 contains 13 residues. CDR3 loop: CASSYRGGYEQYF. The CDR3 DNA reads as TGTGCCAGCAGTTACAGGGGGGGTTACGAGCAGTACTTC.

J is TRBJ2-5 and V is TRBV13; 8 nucleotides line up with TRBD2. The CDR3 is made up of 15 amino acids. CDR1 is PRHDT, CDR2 FYEKMQ, per germline (reference sequence). J gave up 2 bases and V 6 bases, and 8 bases lay outside the gene matches. CDR3 protein: CASSCDSGAQETQYF. For the CDR3, the DNA is TGTGCCAGCAGTTGCGATAGCGGGGCTCAAGAGACCCAGTACTTC.

The chain links TRBV2 to TRBJ2-2, with a possible D match to TRBD2 (6 bases). There are 14 residues in the CDR3. V dropped 6 bases and J dropped 7 bases, with 15 bases sitting between them. Germline CDR1 and CDR2: SNHLY and FYNNEI. For the CDR3, the DNA is TGTGCCAGCAGGGAGGGCAGTGTGGGCGGGGAGCTGTTTTTT. It yields the protein CASREGSVGGELFF.

This sequence joins TRBV10-3 and TRBJ1-6, with 8 nucleotides matching TRBD1. The CDR3 is made up of 13 amino acids. The V segment lost 4 bases and the J segment 9 bases; nucleotides outside the gene matches: 2. Germline assignment: CDR1 ENHRY and CDR2 SYGVKD. CDR3 bases: TGTGCCATCAGTGGGACAGGGCTTTCACCCCTCCACTTT. It is translated as CAISGTGLSPLHF.

This rearrangement joins TRBV27 to TRBJ2-3, with D possibly TRBD1 on 6 matching bases. Per germline, CDR1 MNHEY and CDR2 SMNVEV (reference sequence). Trimming pared 0 bases from V and 9 bases from J, leaving 19 bases between. This CDR3 is 16 amino acids long. The CDR3 loop reads CASSLSPGFSGETQYF. The CDR3, as DNA: TGTGCCAGCAGTTTATCGCCGGGGTTTTCAGGGGAAACGCAGTATTTT.

J is TRBJ2-5 and V is TRBV7-6; 10 bases fit TRBD1. J gave up 1 base and V 2 bases, and 10 bases lay outside the gene matches. Germline values: CDR1 SGHVS, CDR2 FNYEAQ. CDR3 length: 18 amino acids. The chain's CDR3 is CASSLYSPGQGSQETQYF. CDR3 DNA: TGTGCCAGCAGCTTATACTCCCCGGGACAGGGGAGCCAAGAGACCCAGTACTTC.

This chain uses TRBV29-1 with TRBJ1-2; D is undetermined. With 6 bases removed from V and 4 bases from J, the gap between germline ends came to 21 bases. The CDR3 runs to 15 residues. The germline V gene encodes CDR1 SQVTM and CDR2 ANQGSEA. CDR3 amino acids: CSVATMVMETYGYTF. DNA of the CDR3: TGCAGCGTCGCTACGATGGTGATGGAGACCTATGGCTACACCTTC.

The chain joins TRBV7-2 to TRBJ1-2; the D is unclear. This CDR3 has 14 amino acids. Germline V gene sequence: CDR1 SGHTA, CDR2 FQGNSA. V lost 5 bases, J lost 4 bases, and 14 bases lay in between. This CDR3 reads CASSPSGSAYGYTF. CDR3 nucleotide sequence: TGTGCCAGCAGCCCCTCAGGTAGCGCCTATGGCTACACCTTC. Complete variable domain (other parts from reference TRBV7-2 and TRBJ1-2): GAGVSQSPSNKVTEKGKDVELRCDPISGHTALYWYRQSLGQGLEFLIYFQGNSAPDKSGLPSDRFSAERTGGSVSTLTIQRTQQEDSAVYLCASSPSGSAYGYTFGSGTRLTVV.

The gene calls are TRBV5-1 and TRBJ1-2; D may be TRBD1 (6 bases). The V end was cut by 4 bases, the J end by 8 bases, with 15 bases between. Germline V gene data show CDR1 as SGHRS and CDR2 as YFSETQ. The CDR3 is 13 residues long. The CDR3 DNA reads TGCGCCAGCAGCCCGGACAGAGATGACGGCTACACCTTC. Translated: CASSPDRDDGYTF.

The chain is built from TRBV11-3 and TRBJ2-3; 10 nucleotides match TRBD2. Trimming removed 5 bases from V and 2 bases from J; junction bases left unmatched: 13. CDR1 and CDR2 (germline): SGHNT, YENEEA. CDR3 size: 18 residues. DNA for the CDR3: TGTGCCAGCAGCACAGATCCCAGCGGGGGGGCCCCCACAGATACGCAGTATTTT. Translated: CASSTDPSGGAPTDTQYF.

The chain employs TRBV18 and TRBJ2-3, with 9 bases aligning to TRBD2. Germline CDR1 is KGHSH and CDR2 is LQKENI. Unmatched junction bases numbered 4, after V lost 0 bases and J lost 3 bases. The CDR3 consists of 16 residues. In DNA, the CDR3 is TGTGCCAGCTCACCACCGGCGGGAGGGTTGACAGATACGCAGTATTTT. Translating it yields CASSPPAGGLTDTQYF. The whole variable domain, filled in from reference TRBV18 and TRBJ2-3, reads NAGVMQNPRHLVRRRGQEARLRCSPMKGHSHVYWYRQLPEEGLKFMVYLQKENIIDESGMPKERFSAEFPKEGPSILRIQQVVRGDSAAYFCASSPPAGGLTDTQYFGPGTRLTVL.

The chain carries TRBV6-9 and TRBJ2-7, with D perhaps TRBD1 (5 bases). CDR1 MNHGY and CDR2 SVAAGI come from the germline V gene. There are 16 residues in the CDR3. The V gene lost 4 bases and the J gene lost 6 bases, with 22 bases spanning the gap. The CDR3 nucleotides are TGTGCCAGCAGTTCTAACCATACACCCGGACATGGCGAGCAGTACTTC. It yields the protein CASSSNHTPGHGEQYF.

The rearrangement links TRBV7-8 to TRBJ1-2; D uncertain. This CDR3 has 13 residues. The ends were cut back, 7 bases at V and 7 bases at J, with 16 bases in the middle. CDR1 and CDR2 from the germline V gene are SGHVS and FQNEAQ. CDR3 protein: CASTVSGNRGYTF. Here the CDR3 DNA reads TGTGCCAGCACCGTTTCAGGAAACCGTGGCTACACCTTC. Filled out from reference TRBV7-8 and TRBJ1-2, the complete variable domain reads GAGVSQSPRYKVAKRGQDVALRCDPISGHVSLFWYQQALGQGPEFLTYFQNEAQLDKSGLPSDRFFAERPEGSVSTLKIQRTQQEDSAVYLCASTVSGNRGYTFGSGTRLTVV.

The CDR3 DNA reads as TGTGCCAGCAGCCTTACTCCTGAAGCTTTCTTT. Translation: CASSLTPEAFF. V gene TRBV7-9 combines with J gene TRBJ1-1; no clear D gene. Per germline, CDR1 SEHNR and CDR2 FQNEAQ (reference sequence). There are 11 residues in the CDR3. Trimming removed 5 bases from V and 6 bases from J, with 7 bases in between.

This rearrangement joins TRBV6-5 to TRBJ2-3, with a possible D match to TRBD2 (6 bases). This CDR3 spans 12 amino acids. Between the trimmed V and J ends, which lost 2 bases and 10 bases, there was a span of 10 bases. Germline CDR1 reads MNHEY; CDR2 reads SVGAGI. CDR3 residues: CASSYRWGAQYF. The CDR3 DNA reads TGTGCCAGCAGTTACCGTTGGGGGGCGCAGTATTTT.

V usage is TRBV7-9 and J usage is TRBJ2-1, with D possibly TRBD2 on 6 matching bases. V was clipped by 11 bases and J by 4 bases, with 12 bases between them. The CDR3 loop spans 12 amino acids. CDR1 is SEHNR, CDR2 FQNEAQ, per germline (reference sequence). The CDR3 reads CAGLGGYNEQFF. The CDR3 DNA follows: TGTGCCGGGCTGGGGGGTTACAATGAGCAGTTCTTC.

The chain joins TRBV9 to TRBJ2-5, with 7 bases lining up with TRBD1. CDR1 is SGDLS, CDR2 YYNGEE, per germline. This CDR3 comprises 15 residues. V shed 4 bases and J 4 bases; nucleotides not matched to a gene: 10. The CDR3 reads CASSTPLTGIETQYF. In DNA, the CDR3 is TGTGCCAGCAGCACCCCGTTGACAGGGATAGAGACCCAGTACTTC.

V gene TRBV7-6 combines with J gene TRBJ1-2; tentative D call: TRBD1 (5 bases). The length of the CDR3 is 13 residues. The germline CDR1 and CDR2 sequences are SGHVS and FNYEAQ. V lost 2 bases and J 3 bases, leaving 7 bases between the germline ends. The CDR3 spells CASSLLGDYGYTF. Here the CDR3 DNA reads TGTGCCAGCAGCTTACTAGGGGACTATGGCTACACCTTC. Drawing the rest from reference TRBV7-6 and TRBJ1-2, the complete variable domain is GAGVSQSPRYKVTKRGQDVALRCDPISGHVSLYWYRQALGQGPEFLTYFNYEAQQDKSGLPNDRFSAERPEGSISTLTIQRTEQRDSAMYRCASSLLGDYGYTFGSGTRLTVV.

The chain uses TRBV27 and TRBJ2-7, with 7 bases aligning to TRBD2. The CDR3 consists of 12 residues. The trim removed 10 bases at V and 3 bases at J, leaving 6 bases unmatched. CDR1 is MNHEY, CDR2 SMNVEV, per germline (reference sequence). The CDR3 here is CATQGEGYEQYF. CDR3 nucleotides: TGTGCCACCCAAGGGGAGGGCTACGAGCAGTACTTC.

The V gene is TRBV2, the J gene TRBJ1-2; D ambiguous. Trimming took 1 base from V and 9 from J, leaving 12 bases between them. The CDR3 contains 13 residues. Germline values: CDR1 SNHLY, CDR2 FYNNEI. For the CDR3, the DNA is TGTGCCAGCAGTGAAGGTGTCAGGATTCGCTACACCTTC. Translation: CASSEGVRIRYTF.

This clone has just one count. The rearrangement links TRBV29-1 to TRBJ2-1; TRBD2 aligns across 8 bases. This CDR3 contains 13 residues. With 7 bases clipped from V and 9 bases from J, the junction kept 11 bases outside the gene matches. Germline V lookup: CDR1 SQVTM, CDR2 ANQGSEA. CDR3 region: CSASPGLGREQFF. CDR3 DNA: TGCAGCGCCTCACCGGGACTAGGACGTGAGCAGTTCTTC.

The chain is built from TRBV18 and TRBJ2-1; the D gene is possibly TRBD2 (5 bases). The CDR3 consists of 14 residues. V dropped 1 base and J dropped 6 bases, with 10 bases sitting between them. Looked up from germline, CDR1 is KGHSH and CDR2 is LQKENI. The CDR3: CASSPQGEGNEQFF. The CDR3 DNA is TGTGCCAGCTCACCACAGGGAGAGGGCAATGAGCAGTTCTTC.

This rearrangement joins TRBV27 to TRBJ2-5; 8 bases agree with TRBD2. Germline V gives CDR1 MNHEY, CDR2 SMNVEV (reference sequence). V was clipped by 4 bases and J by 6 bases; unmatched bases: 7. The CDR3 extends over 14 amino acids. The CDR3 reads CASSSRGGGKTQYF. The CDR3 coding sequence is TGTGCCAGCAGTTCACGGGGGGGCGGGAAGACCCAGTACTTC.

This chain joins TRBV5-4 and TRBJ1-2; TRBD1 agrees at 8 bases. The CDR3 loop spans 19 amino acids. Trimming at V came to 0 bases and at J to 4 bases, leaving 17 bases not matched to a gene. Germline lookup yields CDR1 SGHNT and CDR2 YYREEE (reference sequence). The CDR3 bases are TGTGCCAGCAGCTTGGTTTTAGGACAGGGATTCGAGCGTAGCTATGGCTACACCTTC. This gives the protein CASSLVLGQGFERSYGYTF.

The rearrangement links TRBV12-2 to TRBJ2-3; the listed D gene, TRBD1, was not tested against the DNA. TRBV12-2 is recorded as a pseudogene. CDR3 size: 22 residues. The CDR3, as DNA: TGTGCAAGTCGCTTGACATGCCGCGGGAACGACAGGGGAGGATGGGCCACAGATACGCAGTATTTT. Translated: CASRLTCRGNDRGGWATDTQYF.

The chain has TRBV4-3 and TRBJ2-2; 8 bases are shared with TRBD1. Germline V CDR1 and CDR2: LGHNA, YSLEER. There are 17 residues in the CDR3. Germline trimming cut 0 bases from V and 3 bases from J; bases unmatched to any gene: 6. CDR3 region: CASSQDRTGWDTGELFF. The CDR3 DNA sequence: TGCGCCAGCAGCCAAGATAGGACAGGGTGGGACACCGGGGAGCTGTTTTTT.

The chain combines TRBV2 with TRBJ1-6, with D perhaps TRBD1 (5 bases). The CDR3 is 15 residues long. Germline CDR1 and CDR2: SNHLY and FYNNEI. The V and J ends lost 0 bases and 9 bases respectively, with 12 bases between them. The CDR3: CASSEAPRGGSPLHF. CDR3 sequence (DNA): TGTGCCAGCAGTGAAGCGCCAAGGGGAGGTTCACCCCTCCACTTT.

V gene TRBV18 combines with J gene TRBJ2-5; unclear D gene. CDR3 length equals 13 residues. The V gene's germline CDR1 is KGHSH and CDR2 LQKENI. With 3 bases removed from V and 2 bases from J, the gap between germline ends came to 7 bases. The CDR3 bases are TGTGCCAGCTCACCGTTGTTACAAGAGACCCAGTACTTC. This gives the protein CASSPLLQETQYF. The whole variable domain, remainder taken from reference TRBV18 and TRBJ2-5, is NAGVMQNPRHLVRRRGQEARLRCSPMKGHSHVYWYRQLPEEGLKFMVYLQKENIIDESGMPKERFSAEFPKEGPSILRIQQVVRGDSAAYFCASSPLLQETQYFGPGTRLLVL.

The chain uses TRBV14 and TRBJ1-2; no reliable D call. V was shortened by 4 bases and J by 2 bases, with 14 bases between the two germline ends. Germline CDR1 reads SGHDN; CDR2 reads FVKESK. This CDR3 comprises 15 residues. The CDR3 DNA reads TGTGCCAGCAGCCCCGGCTTGAGAGGGAACTATGGCTACACCTTC. This gives the protein CASSPGLRGNYGYTF.

The chain has TRBV6-1 and TRBJ1-2; D uncertain. Trimming removed 4 bases at V and 7 bases at J, with 16 bases between. Germline assignment: CDR1 MNHNS and CDR2 SASEGT. The CDR3 contains 14 residues. The CDR3 bases are TGTGCCAGCAGTGTGTTCGGGGAGACAATTGGCTACACCTTC. Amino acid sequence: CASSVFGETIGYTF.

The rearrangement uses TRBV4-1 and TRBJ2-1, with D tentatively TRBD2 (7 bases). CDR1 and CDR2 (germline): MGHRA, YSYEKL. V lost 8 bases and J 9 bases, leaving 14 bases between the germline ends. CDR3 length equals 12 residues. In nucleotides, the CDR3 is TGCGCCAGCGAGGGGGGGTACGGTGAGCAGTTCTTC. Protein: CASEGGYGEQFF.